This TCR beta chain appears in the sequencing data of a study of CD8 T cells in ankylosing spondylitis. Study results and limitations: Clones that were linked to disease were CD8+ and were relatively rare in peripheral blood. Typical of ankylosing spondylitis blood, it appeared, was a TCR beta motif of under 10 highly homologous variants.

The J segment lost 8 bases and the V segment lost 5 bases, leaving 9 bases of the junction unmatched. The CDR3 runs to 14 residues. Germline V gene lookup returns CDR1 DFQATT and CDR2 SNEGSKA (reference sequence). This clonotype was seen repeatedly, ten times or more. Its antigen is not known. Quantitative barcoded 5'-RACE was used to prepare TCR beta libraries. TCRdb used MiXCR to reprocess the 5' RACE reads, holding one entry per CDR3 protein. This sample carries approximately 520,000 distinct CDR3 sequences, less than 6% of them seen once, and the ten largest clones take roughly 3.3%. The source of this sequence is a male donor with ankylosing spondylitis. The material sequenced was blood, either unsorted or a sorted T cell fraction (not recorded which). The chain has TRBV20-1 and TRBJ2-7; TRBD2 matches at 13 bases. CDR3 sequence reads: CSARRRTSGSKQYF. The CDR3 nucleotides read TGCAGTGCTCGGAGAAGGACTAGCGGGAGCAAGCAGTACTTC.